This T cell receptor (beta chain) was recovered during a study of PD-1 blockade in classical Hodgkin lymphoma. Study conclusions and caveats: CD4+ but not CD8+ TCR diversity rose significantly by C4D1.

As for this clone: Its antigen is not known.

The germline gives CDR1 MGHRA, CDR2 YSYEKL. The CDR3 consists of 16 residues. Trimming removed 3 bases from V and 3 bases from J; junction bases left unmatched: 8. Each of the patients experienced relapse following autologous stem cell transplantation, and their brentuximab vedotin exposure differed. Patients had relapsed/refractory classical Hodgkin lymphoma with complete response, partial response or progressive disease as best response. Only in-frame clones appear in the TCRdb table, and some are missing; sequencing was by immunoSEQ multiplex PCR. The sample has around 91,000 clones; approximately 88% are singletons.

V usage is TRBV4-1 and J usage is TRBJ2-5, with TRBD2 matching over 9 bases. This sequence was found in a human donor with classical Hodgkin lymphoma. The sample here was peripheral blood mononuclear cells (PBMCs), taken at baseline. The CDR3 here is CASSQPTSGHKETQYF. In DNA form, the CDR3 reads TGCGCCAGCAGCCAGCCGACTAGCGGACACAAAGAGACCCAGTACTTC.